The present entry profiles one T cell receptor beta chain with its context. As yet, its antigen is unknown. This sample is drawn from a study of CD8 T cells in Susac syndrome. V trimming: 11 bases; J trimming: 5 bases; junction bases outside the gene matches: 11. This CDR3 region has 14 residues. Whole-study findings and limits: Expansion of clones was not seen in the CD4+ T cell repertoires of Susac syndrome.

Random hexamers were used to reverse transcribe an amount of roughly 0.5 to 1 ug RNA. Amplification of TCR beta CDR3 spanned 54 Vbeta and 13 Jbeta via immunoSEQ multiplex PCR. TCRdb re-derived calls from the immunoSEQ multiplex PCR reads in MiXCR, one entry per CDR3 protein. The repertoire holds about 240,000 distinct CDR3 sequences, with roughly 95% as singletons. Sequencing of TCR beta was undertaken in CD8+ and CD4+ T cells derived from blood. The sequenced sample was CD4+ T cells from PBMCs. The J gene is TRBJ1-5, the V gene TRBV23-1, with TRBD1 identical over 8 bases. TRBV23-1 is noted as an ORF with a role that remains uncertain. This clonotype originated in a human donor with Susac syndrome. CDR3 amino acids: CADETGAIDQPQHF. The CDR3 bases are TGCGCCGATGAGACAGGGGCTATCGATCAGCCCCAGCATTTT.